This T cell receptor (beta chain) was profiled in a study of Graves' ophthalmopathy and Graves' hyperthyroidism. Study-wide findings and caveats: Blood was where most expanded thyroid clonotypes above 0.001 frequency also turned up.

The length of the CDR3 is 13 residues. Germline V CDR1 and CDR2: ENHRY, SYGVKD. RNA transcripts yielded amplified TCR beta CDR3 regions. Following a first-round RT-PCR that used HTBI primers, a second-round multiplex PCR was carried out. TCRdb itself ran the multiplex PCR reads through MiXCR, one entry per CDR3 protein. Among around 660,000 distinct CDR3 sequences listed, about 41% were seen once. With respect to this clonotype: Antigen: not known.

The receptor was derived from an adult man with Graves' ophthalmopathy. This chain connects TRBV10-3 to TRBJ2-5, with 8 bases aligning to TRBD2. The DNA end lines up better with TRBJ2-1; the J call may be wrong. Sequencing used peripheral blood. CDR3 sequence (DNA): TGTGCCATCACCCAGAGCGGGGGCAATGAGCAGTTCTTC. The encoded protein is CAITQSGGNEQFF.